Listed below are T cell receptor beta chains from one sample, sequenced in a study of cytomegalovirus exposure and HLA in healthy donors. The repertoire was sequenced with immunoSEQ multiplex PCR; TCRdb's copy has only in-frame clones and lacks some. This repertoire shows roughly 100,000 clones, around 78% found once; its top ten account for about 2.5%. Sequencing input: PBMCs. Every receptor here comes from a man aged 40-50 years in good health and CMV-seronegative. The CDR3 runs from the conserved cysteine through the conserved F or W. Each record gives: D gene, clone size, J gene, V gene, CDR3 DNA, CDR3 protein. The D gene is left open where the match is weak. Size is omitted from some rows. Given values are once, few, many or a class for expanded clones.

d_gene: .; abundance: .; j_gene: TRBJ2-4; v_gene: TRBV5-1; CDR3nt: TGCGCCAGCGCGGGGACAGCCAAAAACATTCAGTACTTC; CDR3aa: CASAGTAKNIQYF
d_gene: .; abundance: .; j_gene: TRBJ1-2; v_gene: TRBV29-1; CDR3nt: TGCAGCGTTGGGGCCGAGGATTGGGAGGCCGGTGATGGCTACACCTTC; CDR3aa: CSVGAEDWEAGDGYTF
d_gene: TRBD1; abundance: .; j_gene: TRBJ2-3; v_gene: TRBV4-1; CDR3nt: TGCGCCAGCAGCCGACAGGGGTTAAGCACAGATACGCAGTATTTT; CDR3aa: CASSRQGLSTDTQYF
d_gene: TRBD2; abundance: .; j_gene: TRBJ2-7; v_gene: TRBV9; CDR3nt: TGTGCCAGCAGCGTGAACGGGGGGGCGGGGGAGCAGTACTTC; CDR3aa: CASSVNGGAGEQYF
d_gene: TRBD1; abundance: .; j_gene: TRBJ2-1; v_gene: TRBV6-6; CDR3nt: TGTGCCAGCAGCACTGGGACAGGGGGGGTCAATGAGCAGTTCTTC; CDR3aa: CASSTGTGGVNEQFF
d_gene: .; abundance: .; j_gene: TRBJ1-6; v_gene: TRBV5-4; CDR3nt: TGTGCCAGCAGCTTGGAGACAGGTGATTCACCCCTCCACTTT; CDR3aa: CASSLETGDSPLHF
d_gene: .; abundance: .; j_gene: TRBJ2-3; v_gene: TRBV6-5; CDR3nt: TGTGCCAGCGCCTACGGGGTACCGACAGATACGCAGTATTTT; CDR3aa: CASAYGVPTDTQYF
d_gene: .; abundance: .; j_gene: TRBJ2-6; v_gene: TRBV6-5; CDR3nt: TGTGCCAGCAGTTACGGGCGTACTGGGGCCAACGTCCTGACTTTC; CDR3aa: CASSYGRTGANVLTF
d_gene: .; abundance: .; j_gene: TRBJ2-3; v_gene: TRBV11-1; CDR3nt: TGTGCCAGCAGCTTAGCGGCCCGGGATACAGATACGCAGTATTTT; CDR3aa: CASSLAARDTDTQYF
d_gene: TRBD2; abundance: .; j_gene: TRBJ2-1; v_gene: TRBV4-1; CDR3nt: TGCGCCAGCAGCCAAGATCAGACTAGCGGGGCTTACAATGAGCAGTTCTTC; CDR3aa: CASSQDQTSGAYNEQFF
d_gene: TRBD2; abundance: .; j_gene: TRBJ2-5; v_gene: TRBV4-3; CDR3nt: TGCGCCAGCAGCCAAGCCGCGGGGGGGCACGAGACCCAGTACTTC; CDR3aa: CASSQAAGGHETQYF
d_gene: .; abundance: .; j_gene: TRBJ2-1; v_gene: TRBV27; CDR3nt: TGTGCCACCGTTTCAGGGGTCGGGGAGAATGAGCAGTTCTTC; CDR3aa: CATVSGVGENEQFF
d_gene: TRBD2; abundance: .; j_gene: TRBJ2-7; v_gene: TRBV7-9; CDR3nt: TGTTCCAGCAGCTTGGCGGGGGCCTACGAGCAGTACTTC; CDR3aa: CSSSLAGAYEQYF
d_gene: .; abundance: few; j_gene: TRBJ2-7; v_gene: TRBV5-4; CDR3nt: TGTGCCAGCAGCTTGTCTGCCCTTATACGCGAGCAGTACTTC; CDR3aa: CASSLSALIREQYF
d_gene: .; abundance: few; j_gene: TRBJ1-1; v_gene: TRBV19; CDR3nt: TGTGCCAGTAGTCTAGGGCCTGAAGCTTTCTTT; CDR3aa: CASSLGPEAFF
d_gene: TRBD1; abundance: .; j_gene: TRBJ1-1; v_gene: TRBV6-1; CDR3nt: TGTGCCAGCAGTGAATACACAGGGGTCGGCACTGAAGCTTTCTTT; CDR3aa: CASSEYTGVGTEAFF
d_gene: .; abundance: once; j_gene: TRBJ1-5; v_gene: TRBV25-1; CDR3nt: TGTGCCAGCAGTGAATTAGCCAGTGAGCCCCAGCATTTT; CDR3aa: CASSELASEPQHF
d_gene: TRBD1; abundance: few; j_gene: TRBJ1-2; v_gene: TRBV19; CDR3nt: TGTGCCAGTAGTATGGGGACAGGGGTAGGCTATGGCTACACCTTC; CDR3aa: CASSMGTGVGYGYTF
d_gene: TRBD2; abundance: .; j_gene: TRBJ2-3; v_gene: TRBV9; CDR3nt: TGTGCCAGCAGCCCGCAGGGAGGGGTAGTGGGCACAGATACGCAGTATTTT; CDR3aa: CASSPQGGVVGTDTQYF
d_gene: .; abundance: .; j_gene: TRBJ2-7; v_gene: TRBV6-1; CDR3nt: TGTGCCAGCAGCGACCTACGGGACAACACATACGAGCAGTACTTC; CDR3aa: CASSDLRDNTYEQYF
d_gene: TRBD2; abundance: .; j_gene: TRBJ2-3; v_gene: TRBV5-1; CDR3nt: TGCGCCAGCAGCTCCCAGCGGGGGGGCCAGGGAGATACGCAGTATTTT; CDR3aa: CASSSQRGGQGDTQYF
d_gene: .; abundance: .; j_gene: TRBJ1-2; v_gene: TRBV5-1; CDR3nt: TGCGCCAGCAGCGTGCTCGGGGATCGGTGTGACTACACCTTC; CDR3aa: CASSVLGDRCDYTF